These 26 T cell receptor beta chains came from one sample sequenced in a study of regulatory T cells in long-lasting Graves disease. Both iRepertoire HTBI primers and Arm-PCR of CDR3 regions were used to build the TCR beta libraries. TCRdb used MiXCR to reprocess the multiplex PCR reads, holding one entry per CDR3 protein. The table has approximately 400,000 distinct CDR3 sequences, about 15% seen once; the top ten hold approximately 15%. Time point reported: newly diagnosed GD, antithyroid drugs for less than 3 months. PBMC RNA was the source of the TCR library. The sample was also linked to a second study, of T cells in Graves' hyperthyroidism and ophthalmopathy.

The sequencing used peripheral blood mononuclear cells (PBMCs), collected at new diagnosis, from a patient treated with antithyroid drugs. These receptors came from a woman aged 25-40 years with Graves disease.

There are many counts of this clonotype. The chain recombines TRBV28 with TRBJ2-2; D call uncertain. The length of the CDR3 is 15 residues. Trimming removed 6 bases at V and 2 bases at J, with 13 bases between. The germline CDR1 and CDR2 sequences are MDHEN and SYDVKM. CDR3: CASRSESLNTGELFF. The CDR3 bases are TGTGCCAGCAGGAGCGAGAGCCTCAACACCGGGGAGCTGTTTTTT.

This clonotype was seen a handful of times. A read error may be the cause here, since a much bigger clone is one base away. The V gene is TRBV2, the J gene TRBJ1-2; D call uncertain. The V gene's germline CDR1 is SNHLY and CDR2 FYNNEI. This CDR3 has 15 amino acids. V lost 2 bases and J 1 base, leaving 11 bases between the germline ends. The CDR3 DNA reads TGTGCCAGCAGTGAATGGGTAACCAGTAACTATGGCTACACCTTC. This sequence encodes CASSEWVTSNYGYTF. The whole variable domain, filled in from reference TRBV2 and TRBJ1-2, reads EPEVTQTPSHQVTQMGQEVILRCVPISNHLYFYWYRQILGQKVEFLVSFYNNEISEKSEIFDDQFSVERPDGSNFTLKIRSTKLEDSAMYFCASSEWVTSNYGYTFGSGTRLTVV.

The sample holds a few counts of this clonotype. The CDR3 sequence is CASSQVAGRTGELFF. In nucleotides, the CDR3 is TGTGCCAGCAGCCAAGTGGCAGGGCGCACCGGGGAGCTGTTTTTT. The chain is built from TRBV14 and TRBJ2-2; tentative D call: TRBD1 (5 bases). V shed 1 base and J shed 4 bases, with 10 bases lying between them. CDR3 length equals 15 residues. Germline V gene lookup returns CDR1 SGHDN and CDR2 FVKESK.

The table lists this clonotype with a few counts. This may come from a read error, since a much larger clone is one base off. Lacking the conserved final phenylalanine or tryptophan, this CDR3 likely reflects a read error. The chain combines TRBV2 with TRBJ1-1; D not resolved. Germline values: CDR1 SNHLY, CDR2 FYNNEI. The CDR3 consists of 15 residues. The germline V and J ends were trimmed by 4 bases and 1 base, with 13 bases remaining between them. The CDR3 DNA is TGTGCCAGCAGTGTGATGGGGTCCGGGAACACTGAAGCTTTCGTT. It yields the protein CASSVMGSGNTEAFV.

V usage is TRBV19 and J usage is TRBJ1-1; possibly TRBD1 for D (5 bases). The CDR3 has 15 residues. The germline CDR1 and CDR2 sequences are LNHDA and SQIVND (reference sequence). V was pared by 6 bases and J by 0 bases, with 14 bases between. CDR3: CASSPKGTVNTEAFF. The CDR3 bases are TGTGCCAGTAGCCCAAAGGGGACGGTGAACACTGAAGCTTTCTTT.

This clonotype was detected only a few times. The chain uses TRBV4-1 and TRBJ1-2; D perhaps matches TRBD1 (5 bases). In germline, CDR1 is MGHRA, CDR2 YSYEKL. V lost 2 bases and J 4 bases, leaving 11 bases between the germline ends. The CDR3 totals 14 residues. The CDR3 bases are TGCGCCAGCAGCCAAACGGCGGGGGTCTATGGCTACACCTTC. This sequence encodes CASSQTAGVYGYTF.

This chain joins TRBV28 and TRBJ2-5; TRBD1 matches 7 bases. This CDR3 spans 13 amino acids. Germline V gives CDR1 MDHEN, CDR2 SYDVKM. J was trimmed by 11 bases and V by 5 bases; bases with no gene match: 11. This chain's CDR3 is CASSPPGQFWQYF. In nucleotides, the CDR3 is TGTGCCAGCAGTCCTCCGGGACAGTTCTGGCAGTACTTC.

This clonotype was found many times. This chain uses TRBV27 with TRBJ2-1, with D tentatively TRBD1 (5 bases). This CDR3 has 15 amino acids. V was cut by 5 bases and J by 1 base, with 12 bases left in between. Germline loops: CDR1 MNHEY, CDR2 SMNVEV (reference sequence). Written as DNA, the CDR3 is TGTGCCAGCAGTCTTAGGGGAATGTCCTACAATGAGCAGTTCTTC. This encodes CASSLRGMSYNEQFF.

In its sample, this clonotype was seen many times. This sequence joins TRBV20-1 and TRBJ2-7, with D possibly TRBD2 on 5 matching bases. Germline V gene sequence: CDR1 DFQATT, CDR2 SNEGSKA (reference sequence). The germline V and J ends were trimmed by 5 bases and 3 bases, with 14 bases remaining between them. The CDR3 extends over 13 amino acids. CDR3 coding DNA: TGCAGTGCTCACGTACCGGACTTCTACGAGCAGTACTTC. Translation gives CSAHVPDFYEQYF.

This rearrangement joins TRBV3-1 to TRBJ2-1; TRBD1 agrees at 9 bases. Germline CDR1 and CDR2: LGHDT and YNNKEL (reference sequence). The CDR3 contains 15 residues. J lost 6 bases, V lost 5 bases, and 8 bases had no gene match. In DNA, the CDR3 is TGTGCCAGCAGCTTTCCCGGGACAGGGACCAATGAGCAGTTCTTC. Translation: CASSFPGTGTNEQFF.

The chain employs TRBV19 and TRBJ2-7; D is undetermined. The germline CDR1 and CDR2 sequences are LNHDA and SQIVND (reference sequence). The CDR3 sequence is 13 residues long. Trimming removed 4 bases from V and 0 bases from J, with 7 bases in between. CDR3 loop: CASSKAASYEQYF. The CDR3 DNA reads TGTGCCAGTAGTAAAGCTGCCTCCTACGAGCAGTACTTC.

There are many counts of this clonotype. The chain joins TRBV20-1 to TRBJ1-5; D not certain. Germline CDR1 reads DFQATT; CDR2 reads SNEGSKA (reference sequence). V shed 5 bases and J shed 0 bases, with 5 bases lying between them. This CDR3 spans 12 amino acids. The CDR3 sequence: CSAVYSNQPQHF. DNA of the CDR3: TGCAGTGCTGTCTATAGCAATCAGCCCCAGCATTTT.

The chain joins TRBV28 to TRBJ1-1; possibly TRBD1 for D (6 bases). V was shortened by 7 bases and J by 1 base, with 22 bases between the two germline ends. There are 17 residues in the CDR3. CDR1 and CDR2 from the germline V gene are MDHEN and SYDVKM. CDR3 loop: CASTLGQLLRRNTEAFF. In nucleotides, the CDR3 is TGTGCCAGCACCCTCGGACAGCTTCTGAGGAGGAACACTGAAGCTTTCTTT.

This clonotype was counted ten times or more. V is TRBV18 and J is TRBJ2-5; TRBD2 matches 15 bases. Per the germline V gene, CDR1 is KGHSH and CDR2 is LQKENI. The CDR3 is 17 residues long. V gave up 1 base and J gave up 5 bases; unmatched junction bases: 5. The CDR3 DNA is TGTGCCAGCTCACCACGGACTAGCGGGAGGGTTGTTGAGACCCAGTACTTC. Translating gives CASSPRTSGRVVETQYF.

The gene calls are TRBV6-4 and TRBJ2-1; no clear D gene. The CDR3 loop spans 14 amino acids. The V end was cut by 3 bases, the J end by 7 bases, with 13 bases between. CDR1 and CDR2 (germline): MRHNA, SNTAGT. The CDR3 sequence: CASSDSAESNEQFF. As DNA, the CDR3 is TGTGCCAGCAGTGATTCCGCGGAATCAAATGAGCAGTTCTTC.

This clonotype was seen repeatedly, ten times or more. The chain combines TRBV3-1 with TRBJ2-7; 8 bases fit TRBD2. V trimming: 4 bases; J trimming: 2 bases; junction bases outside the gene matches: 4. The CDR3 runs to 14 residues. The germline V gene encodes CDR1 LGHDT and CDR2 YNNKEL (reference sequence). Here the CDR3 reads CASSPGGAAYEQYF. The CDR3 coding sequence is TGTGCCAGCAGCCCCGGGGGGGCGGCCTACGAGCAGTACTTC.

The V call is TRBV13, the J call TRBJ2-1, with D unclear. Between the trimmed V and J ends, which lost 5 bases and 6 bases, there was a span of 11 bases. Per the germline V gene, CDR1 is PRHDT and CDR2 is FYEKMQ (reference sequence). This CDR3 has 13 residues. This chain's CDR3 is CASSPLQSNEQFF. DNA of the CDR3: TGTGCCAGCAGCCCACTACAGAGCAATGAGCAGTTCTTC.

The chain has TRBV10-3 and TRBJ2-5; no reliable D call. Per germline, CDR1 ENHRY and CDR2 SYGVKD. This CDR3 is built from 16 residues. The V end lost 0 bases, the J end lost 1 base, and 12 bases lay between the germline ends. In nucleotides, the CDR3 is TGTGCCATCAGTGAGTCCCAGTCCTCAGGCCAAGAGACCCAGTACTTC. This sequence encodes CAISESQSSGQETQYF.

This clonotype was seen at least ten times. This rearrangement joins TRBV2 to TRBJ2-5; D remains unclear. CDR3 length equals 13 residues. Germline CDR1 reads SNHLY; CDR2 reads FYNNEI. V shed 9 bases and J shed 7 bases, with 18 bases lying between them. The CDR3 protein is CASQTAPGGTQYF. Here the CDR3 DNA reads TGTGCCAGTCAAACAGCCCCCGGCGGGACCCAGTACTTC.

The chain couples TRBV7-2 to TRBJ2-1; 7 bases line up with TRBD1. Unmatched junction bases numbered 22, after V lost 6 bases and J lost 8 bases. Looked up from germline, CDR1 is SGHTA and CDR2 is FQGNSA. The CDR3 extends over 18 amino acids. CDR3 coding DNA: TGTGCCAGCAGTTACTCGGGACAACAGGGGCCTTACCTCCATGAGCAGTTCTTC. It specifies CASSYSGQQGPYLHEQFF.

This clonotype appeared a few times. The chain carries TRBV20-1 and TRBJ2-5, with D uncertain. Germline V gene sequence: CDR1 DFQATT, CDR2 SNEGSKA (reference sequence). Trimming took 8 bases from V and 1 from J, leaving 14 bases between them. This CDR3 region has 13 residues. For the CDR3, the DNA is TGCAGTTATACTGTCCCAACCCAAGAGACCCAGTACTTC. It codes for CSYTVPTQETQYF.

With respect to this clonotype: A much larger clone differs by one base, so this may be a read error. The J gene is TRBJ2-7, the V gene TRBV14; D remains ambiguous. The CDR3 contains 12 residues. Germline CDR1 is SGHDN and CDR2 is FVKESK. V was shortened by 4 bases and J by 3 bases, with 7 bases between the two germline ends. CDR3 region: CASSPQLYEQYF. CDR3 DNA: TGTGCCAGCAGCCCCCAGCTCTACGAGCAGTACTTC.

This clonotype was observed many times. The gene calls are TRBV20-1 and TRBJ1-1; possibly TRBD1 for D (6 bases). Between the trimmed V and J ends, which lost 7 bases and 3 bases, there was a span of 9 bases. The germline V gene has CDR1 DFQATT and CDR2 SNEGSKA (reference sequence). The CDR3 extends over 11 amino acids. The CDR3 coding sequence is TGCAGTGTATCAGGGGACACTGAAGCTTTCTTT. Translation gives CSVSGDTEAFF.

This clonotype was observed a few times. The chain uses TRBV5-6 and TRBJ2-7, with D tentatively TRBD1 or TRBD2 (5 bases each). V dropped 3 bases and J dropped 9 bases, with 19 bases sitting between them. This CDR3 comprises 14 residues. The V gene's germline CDR1 is SGHDT and CDR2 YYEEEE. DNA for the CDR3: TGTGCCAGCAGCTATCCGGGACGGACCCTCGGGCAGTACTTC. It translates to CASSYPGRTLGQYF.

This clonotype was observed a handful of times. The chain carries TRBV5-1 and TRBJ2-7, with D unresolved. The CDR3 spans 14 residues. V was clipped by 3 bases and J by 3 bases, with 13 bases between them. The germline V gene encodes CDR1 SGHRS and CDR2 YFSETQ. The CDR3 sequence is CASSSVSLNYEQYF. The CDR3 DNA follows: TGCGCCAGCAGCTCCGTCTCCCTGAACTACGAGCAGTACTTC.

This clonotype showed up just once. Only one base separates this from a far larger clonotype, so it likely reflects a read error. The gene calls are TRBV28 and TRBJ2-1, with D perhaps matching TRBD2 (5 bases). Germline V CDR1 and CDR2: MDHEN, SYDVKM. This CDR3 has 13 amino acids. V lost 5 bases to trimming and J lost 2 bases, with 7 bases between them. CDR3 sequence (DNA): TGTGCCAGCAGTGACGGGACCTACAATGAGCAGTTCTTC. Encoded protein: CASSDGTYNEQFF.